This record covers a single TCR beta chain. The sample originates from a study of T cell changes during pregnancy in multiple sclerosis. Method: immunoSEQ multiplex PCR; TCRdb's copy keeps in-frame clones and lacks some. This table has around 100,000 clones, 90% to 95% appearing once. With 4 bases clipped from V and 0 bases from J, the junction kept 5 bases outside the gene matches. In germline, CDR1 is SGHNT, CDR2 YYREEE (reference sequence). This CDR3 contains 15 residues. This receptor was obtained from a female donor with multiple sclerosis, enrolled in a pregnancy study. Material: peripheral blood, obtained after pregnancy. V and J are TRBV5-4 and TRBJ2-7, with 9 bases fitting TRBD2. The CDR3 region is CASSPGTSLSYEQYF. The CDR3 DNA follows: TGTGCCAGCAGCCCCGGGACTAGCCTCTCCTACGAGCAGTACTTC.